This entry concerns a single T cell receptor (beta chain). Methods used by the authors: Cell counts per sample came from amplifying reference gene primers. Sequencing used immunoSEQ multiplex PCR; TCRdb keeps in-frame clones, though not all of them. Clonal size and the V and J genes are those of that table, whereas D and trimming came from the DNA. The sample comprises some 33,000 clones, over 75% of which are singletons, and around 2.4% rests with the top ten. This entry belongs to a study of blood T cell repertoires in COVID-19. About the research overall: The United States, Italy and Spain supplied acute and convalescent COVID-19 samples. Nucleic acid was either cDNA or gDNA, and it came from T cells, B-cell-depleted T cells, or PBMCs.

The sequenced material came from peripheral blood. The TCR sequence derives from a human donor in a cohort sampled during active COVID-19.

CDR3 coding DNA: TGTGCCAGCAGACTAAGGGGACAGTTTGTCTCTGGGGCCAACGTCCTGACTTTC. It codes for CASRLRGQFVSGANVLTF. This chain connects TRBV2 to TRBJ2-6; 7 bases agree with TRBD1. This CDR3 is built from 18 residues. V dropped 6 bases and J dropped 0; count of bases not matched to a gene: 11. Per germline, CDR1 SNHLY and CDR2 FYNNEI.